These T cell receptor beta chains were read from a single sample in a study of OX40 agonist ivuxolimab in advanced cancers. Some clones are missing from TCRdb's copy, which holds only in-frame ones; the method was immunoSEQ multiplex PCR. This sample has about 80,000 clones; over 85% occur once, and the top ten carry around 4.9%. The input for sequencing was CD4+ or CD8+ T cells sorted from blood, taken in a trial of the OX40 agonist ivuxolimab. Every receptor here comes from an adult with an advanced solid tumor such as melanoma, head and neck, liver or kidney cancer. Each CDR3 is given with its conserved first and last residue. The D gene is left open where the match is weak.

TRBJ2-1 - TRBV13 CASSRPPRGTETNEQFF TGTGCCAGCAGCAGACCGCCGAGAGGAACAGAAACAAATGAGCAGTTCTTC
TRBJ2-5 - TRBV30 CAWTTGYQETQYF TGTGCCTGGACTACAGGGTACCAAGAGACCCAGTACTTC
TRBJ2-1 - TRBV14 CASSQDQGNEQFF TGTGCCAGCAGCCAAGATCAGGGAAATGAGCAGTTCTTC
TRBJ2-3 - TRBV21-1 CATPGEAVTSTDTQYF TGTGCCACCCCTGGGGAGGCGGTAACTAGCACAGATACGCAGTATTTT
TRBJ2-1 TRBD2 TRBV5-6 CASRDLAGSYNEQFF TGTGCCAGCAGGGATCTAGCGGGATCTTACAATGAGCAGTTCTTC
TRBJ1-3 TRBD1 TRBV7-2 CASSRTGPSSGNTIYF TGTGCCAGCAGTCGGACAGGGCCTAGCTCTGGAAACACCATATATTTT
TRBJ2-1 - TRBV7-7 CASSTRDSDHEQFF TGTGCTAGCAGCACCAGGGACTCGGACCATGAGCAGTTCTTC
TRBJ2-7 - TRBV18 CASSPGHNYEQYF TGTGCCAGCTCGCCTGGACATAACTACGAGCAGTACTTC
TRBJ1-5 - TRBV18 CASSPGRNANQPQHF TGTGCCAGCTCACCGGGTAGGAACGCGAATCAGCCCCAGCATTTT
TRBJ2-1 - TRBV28 CASKTGQELEFF TGTGCCAGCAAAACGGGGCAGGAATTGGAGTTCTTC
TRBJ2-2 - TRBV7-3 CASSRDTGELFF TGTGCCAGCAGCAGGGACACCGGGGAGCTGTTTTTT
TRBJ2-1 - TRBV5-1 CASSFSRRYNEQFF TGCGCCAGCAGCTTTTCCCGGCGGTACAATGAGCAGTTCTTC
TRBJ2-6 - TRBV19 CASSPPATGANVLTF TGTGCCAGTAGTCCCCCGGCCACTGGGGCCAACGTCCTGACTTTC
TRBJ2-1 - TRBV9 CASSTGTQYNEQFF TGTGCCAGCAGCACAGGGACACAATACAATGAGCAGTTCTTC
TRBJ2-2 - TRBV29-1 CSVPQVAAGELFF TGCAGCGTACCACAGGTGGCGGCCGGGGAGCTGTTTTTT
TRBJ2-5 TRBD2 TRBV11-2 CASSSGLAVTRGTQYF TGTGCCAGCAGCTCGGGACTAGCGGTTACTAGGGGGACCCAGTACTTC
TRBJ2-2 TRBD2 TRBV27 CASSLAGVGNGELFF TGTGCCAGCAGTTTAGCGGGAGTCGGAAACGGGGAGCTGTTTTTT
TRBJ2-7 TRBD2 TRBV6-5 CASSYSTSSGPYEQYF TGTGCCAGCAGTTACTCGACGTCTAGCGGGCCCTACGAGCAGTACTTC
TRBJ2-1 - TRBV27 CASTSGAQRGEQFF TGTGCCAGCACCTCCGGGGCCCAAAGGGGAGAGCAGTTCTTC
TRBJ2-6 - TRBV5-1 CASRAQISGANVLTF TGCGCCAGCAGGGCCCAAATCTCTGGGGCCAACGTCCTGACTTTC
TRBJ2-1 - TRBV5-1 CASSLIDSNEQFF TGCGCCAGCAGCTTAATAGACTCAAATGAGCAGTTCTTC
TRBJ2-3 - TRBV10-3 CAMAGMGTDTQYF TGTGCCATGGCGGGGATGGGCACAGATACGCAGTATTTT